This section outlines one T cell receptor beta chain sequence together with its context. Its matching antigen is unknown. The data stem from a study of monozygotic twins with inflammatory bowel disease. Study conclusions and caveats: Treatment differences in immunosuppression may have added variability to the repertoires of patients.

Skipping T cell sorting, the study isolated total RNA directly from whole blood. From 3500 ng of total RNA, each TCR library was prepared. TCRalpha and TCRbeta cDNA went through nested PCRs of around 16 and 10 cycles, two in total. Reprocessing the 5' RACE reads, TCRdb reports a single entry for every CDR3 protein and omits DNA. Reported are 300,000 to 400,000 distinct CDR3 sequences; the ten largest clones contain around 2%. Germline V gives CDR1 MDHEN, CDR2 SYDVKM. The CDR3 spans 13 residues. The sequenced material came from blood. This sequence was found in a human donor with ulcerative colitis or Crohn's disease, or a healthy co-twin of an affected twin (not recorded which). The rearrangement uses TRBV28 and TRBJ2-7; TCRdb proposes TRBD1, but this gene call is untestable without DNA. This CDR3 reads CASSSRAPGEQYF.